This TCR beta chain derives from a study of T cells after yellow fever vaccination. Study background: SMART-Seq v4 Ultra Low Input served to prepare low-cell-number fractions.

The CDR3 consists of 14 residues. J lost 5 bases, V lost 3 bases, and 5 bases had no gene match. CDR1 DFQATT and CDR2 SNEGSKA come from the germline V gene (reference sequence). There are many counts of this clonotype. UMIs and a universal primer site were added when TCR cDNA was made by 5'RACE template switching. MiXCR, applied by TCRdb to the 5' RACE reads, yields one record per CDR3 protein. The sample consists of about 250,000 distinct CDR3 sequences, over 3% of them appearing once. Source: PBMCs, taken 15 days after the yellow fever booster vaccination. The sequence derives from a man between 18 and 35 years old who received the YFV17D yellow fever vaccine. The V gene is TRBV20-1, the J gene TRBJ2-5; 11 nucleotides match TRBD2. The CDR3 loop is CSARTSGVRETQYF. As DNA, the CDR3 is TGCAGTGCTAGGACTAGCGGGGTGCGGGAGACCCAGTACTTC.